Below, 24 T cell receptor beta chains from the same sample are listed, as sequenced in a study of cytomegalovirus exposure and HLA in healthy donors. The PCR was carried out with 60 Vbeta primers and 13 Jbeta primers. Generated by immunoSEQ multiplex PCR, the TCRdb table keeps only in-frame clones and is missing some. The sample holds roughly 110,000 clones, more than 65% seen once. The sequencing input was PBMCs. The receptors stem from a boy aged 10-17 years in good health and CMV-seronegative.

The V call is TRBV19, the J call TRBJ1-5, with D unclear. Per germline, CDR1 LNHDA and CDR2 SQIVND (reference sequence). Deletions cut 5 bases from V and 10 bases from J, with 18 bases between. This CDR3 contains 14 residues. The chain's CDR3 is CASSFVDFRSPQHF. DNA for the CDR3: TGTGCCAGTAGTTTTGTGGACTTTCGTTCACCCCAGCATTTT.

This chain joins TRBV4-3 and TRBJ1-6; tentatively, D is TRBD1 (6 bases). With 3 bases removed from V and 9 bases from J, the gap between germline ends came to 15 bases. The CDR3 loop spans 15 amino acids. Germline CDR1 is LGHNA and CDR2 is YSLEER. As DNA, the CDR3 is TGCGCCAGCAGCCAGGACGTTGAAGGGGGTTCACCCCTCCACTTT. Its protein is CASSQDVEGGSPLHF.

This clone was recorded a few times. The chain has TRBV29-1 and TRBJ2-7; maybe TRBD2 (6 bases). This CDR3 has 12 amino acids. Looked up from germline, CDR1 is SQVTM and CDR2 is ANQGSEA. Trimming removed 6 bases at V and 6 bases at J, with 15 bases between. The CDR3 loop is CSVGGKGVEQYF. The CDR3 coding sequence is TGCAGCGTGGGGGGTAAAGGGGTCGAGCAGTACTTC.

As DNA, the CDR3 is TGTGCCAGCAGGGAACAGGGTAATGCGAACACTGAAGCTTTCTTT. It codes for CASREQGNANTEAFF. This chain uses TRBV6-5 with TRBJ1-1; perhaps TRBD1 as D (6 bases). CDR3 length equals 15 residues. The V end was cut by 6 bases, the J end by 1 base, with 15 bases between. Germline V gives CDR1 MNHEY, CDR2 SVGAGI.

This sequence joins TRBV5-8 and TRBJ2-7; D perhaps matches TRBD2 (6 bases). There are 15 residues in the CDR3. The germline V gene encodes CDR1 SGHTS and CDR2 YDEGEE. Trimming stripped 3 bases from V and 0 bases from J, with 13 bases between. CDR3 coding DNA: TGTGCCAGCAGCTGGGGACTGGCAGGCTCCTACGAGCAGTACTTC. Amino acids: CASSWGLAGSYEQYF.

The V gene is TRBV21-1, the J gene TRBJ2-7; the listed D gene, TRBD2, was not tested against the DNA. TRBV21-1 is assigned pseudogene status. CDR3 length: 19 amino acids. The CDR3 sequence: CASSLICLASGLEGYEQYF. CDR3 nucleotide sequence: TGTGCCAGCAGCCTGATCTGTTTGGCTAGCGGGCTGGAAGGCTACGAGCAGTACTTC.

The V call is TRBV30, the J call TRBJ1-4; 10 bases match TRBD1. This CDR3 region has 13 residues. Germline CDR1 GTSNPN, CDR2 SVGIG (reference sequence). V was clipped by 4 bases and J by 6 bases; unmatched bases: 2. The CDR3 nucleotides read TGTGCCTGGAAAGGGACAGGGGATGAAAAACTGTTTTTT. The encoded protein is CAWKGTGDEKLFF.

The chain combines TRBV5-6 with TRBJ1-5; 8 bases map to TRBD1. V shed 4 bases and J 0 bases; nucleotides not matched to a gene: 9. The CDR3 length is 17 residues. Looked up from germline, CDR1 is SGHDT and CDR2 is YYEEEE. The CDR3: CASSKGQATFSNQPQHF. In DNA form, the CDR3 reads TGTGCCAGCAGCAAGGGACAGGCTACCTTTAGCAATCAGCCCCAGCATTTT.

The CDR3 DNA is TGCGCCAGCAGCTTCCAGGGCACCTACGAGCAGTACTTC. Its protein is CASSFQGTYEQYF. This chain joins TRBV5-1 and TRBJ2-7, with D perhaps TRBD1 (5 bases). Trimming stripped 2 bases from V and 2 bases from J, with 8 bases between. The CDR3 consists of 13 residues. Germline loops: CDR1 SGHRS, CDR2 YFSETQ.

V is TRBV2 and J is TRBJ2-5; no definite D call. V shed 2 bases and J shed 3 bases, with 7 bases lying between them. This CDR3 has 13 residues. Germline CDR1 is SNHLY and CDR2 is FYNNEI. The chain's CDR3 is CASSEYRKETQYF. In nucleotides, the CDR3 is TGTGCCAGCAGTGAATACAGAAAAGAGACCCAGTACTTC. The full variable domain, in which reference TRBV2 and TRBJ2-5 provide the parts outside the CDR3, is EPEVTQTPSHQVTQMGQEVILRCVPISNHLYFYWYRQILGQKVEFLVSFYNNEISEKSEIFDDQFSVERPDGSNFTLKIRSTKLEDSAMYFCASSEYRKETQYFGPGTRLLVL.

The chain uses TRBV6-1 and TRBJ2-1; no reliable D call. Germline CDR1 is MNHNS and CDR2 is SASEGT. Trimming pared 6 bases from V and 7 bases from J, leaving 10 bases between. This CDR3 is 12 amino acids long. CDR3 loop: CASRGTENEQFF. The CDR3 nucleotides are TGTGCCAGCAGAGGTACAGAGAATGAGCAGTTCTTC.

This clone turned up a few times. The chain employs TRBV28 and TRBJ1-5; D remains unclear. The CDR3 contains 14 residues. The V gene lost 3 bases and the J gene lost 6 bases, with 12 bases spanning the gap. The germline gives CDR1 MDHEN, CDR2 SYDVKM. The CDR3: CASSFYVRGQPQHF. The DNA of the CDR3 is TGTGCCAGCAGTTTCTATGTTCGGGGTCAGCCCCAGCATTTT.

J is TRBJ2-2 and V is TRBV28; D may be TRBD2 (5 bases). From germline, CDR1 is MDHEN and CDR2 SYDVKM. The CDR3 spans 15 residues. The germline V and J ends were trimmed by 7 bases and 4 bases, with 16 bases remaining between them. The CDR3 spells CASTLRGLITGELFF. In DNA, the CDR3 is TGTGCCAGCACCCTACGAGGACTGATCACCGGGGAGCTGTTTTTT.

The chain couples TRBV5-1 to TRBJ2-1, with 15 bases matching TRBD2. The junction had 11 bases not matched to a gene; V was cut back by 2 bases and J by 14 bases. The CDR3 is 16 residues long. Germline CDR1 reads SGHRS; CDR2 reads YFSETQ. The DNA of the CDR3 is TGCGCCAGCAGCTTAAGGCCGGGACTAGCGGGAGGCGTCGAGTTCTTC. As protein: CASSLRPGLAGGVEFF.

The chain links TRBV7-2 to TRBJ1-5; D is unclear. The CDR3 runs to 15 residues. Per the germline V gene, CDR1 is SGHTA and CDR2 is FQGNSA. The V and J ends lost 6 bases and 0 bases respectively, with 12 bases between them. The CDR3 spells CASRTAGYSNQPQHF. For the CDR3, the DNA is TGTGCCAGCAGAACAGCGGGATATAGCAATCAGCCCCAGCATTTT.

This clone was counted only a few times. CDR3 sequence: CAWSPGQGAYEQYF. For the CDR3, the DNA is TGTGCCTGGAGCCCGGGACAGGGGGCCTACGAGCAGTACTTC. This chain joins TRBV30 and TRBJ2-5; TRBD1 agrees at 11 bases. With the DNA end fitting TRBJ2-7 better, the J assignment may be wrong. Germline V gene sequence: CDR1 GTSNPN, CDR2 SVGIG (reference sequence). This CDR3 has 14 residues.

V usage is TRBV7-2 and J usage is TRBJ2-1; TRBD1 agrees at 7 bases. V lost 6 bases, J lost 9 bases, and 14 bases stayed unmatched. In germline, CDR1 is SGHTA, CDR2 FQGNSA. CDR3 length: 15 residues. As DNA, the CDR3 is TGTGCCAGCAGTCAGCCACACAGGGGTCTTCCTGAGCAGTTCTTC. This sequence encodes CASSQPHRGLPEQFF.

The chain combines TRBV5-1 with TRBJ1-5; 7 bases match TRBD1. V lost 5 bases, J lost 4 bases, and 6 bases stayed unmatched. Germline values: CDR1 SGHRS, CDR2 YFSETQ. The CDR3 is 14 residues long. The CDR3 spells CASRAGTENQPQHF. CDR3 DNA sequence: TGCGCCAGCAGGGCCGGGACAGAGAATCAGCCCCAGCATTTT.

CDR3: CASHRDSLRGELFF. CDR3 bases: TGTGCCAGCCACCGGGACAGCCTACGCGGGGAGCTGTTTTTT. The V call is TRBV6-5, the J call TRBJ2-2, with 7 bases lining up with TRBD1. Germline CDR1 MNHEY, CDR2 SVGAGI. V lost 8 bases and J lost 7; bases outside the gene matches: 10. This CDR3 spans 14 amino acids.

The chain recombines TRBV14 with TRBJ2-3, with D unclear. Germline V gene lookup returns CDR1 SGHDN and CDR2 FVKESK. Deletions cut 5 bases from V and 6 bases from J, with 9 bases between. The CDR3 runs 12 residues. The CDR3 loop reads CASSASRDTQYF. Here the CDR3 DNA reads TGTGCCAGCAGCGCAAGCCGGGATACGCAGTATTTT.

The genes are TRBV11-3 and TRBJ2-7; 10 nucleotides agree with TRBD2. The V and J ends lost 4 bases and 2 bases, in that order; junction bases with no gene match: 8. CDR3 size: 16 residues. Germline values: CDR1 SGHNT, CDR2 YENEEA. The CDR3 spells CASSSPTSGKTYEQYF. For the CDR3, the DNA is TGTGCCAGCAGCTCCCCAACTAGCGGGAAGACCTACGAGCAGTACTTC.

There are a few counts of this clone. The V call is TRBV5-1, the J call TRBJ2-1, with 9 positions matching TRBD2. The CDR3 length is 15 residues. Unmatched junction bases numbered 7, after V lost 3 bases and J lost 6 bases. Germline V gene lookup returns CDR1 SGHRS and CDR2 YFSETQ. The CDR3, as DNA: TGCGCCAGCAGCTCTCGACTAGCGGAATTCAATGAGCAGTTCTTC. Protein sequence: CASSSRLAEFNEQFF.

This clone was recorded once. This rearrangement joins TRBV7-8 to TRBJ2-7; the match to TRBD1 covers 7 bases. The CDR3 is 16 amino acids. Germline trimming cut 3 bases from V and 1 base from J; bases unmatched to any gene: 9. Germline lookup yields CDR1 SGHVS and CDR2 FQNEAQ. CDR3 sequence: CASSFSPGGLSYEQYF. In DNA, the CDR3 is TGTGCCAGCAGCTTCTCGCCAGGGGGTCTTTCCTACGAGCAGTACTTC.

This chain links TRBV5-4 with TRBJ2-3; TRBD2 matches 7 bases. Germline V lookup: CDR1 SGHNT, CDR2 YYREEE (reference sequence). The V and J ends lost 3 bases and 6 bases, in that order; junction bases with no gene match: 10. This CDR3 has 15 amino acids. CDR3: CASSSTEAGPDTQYF. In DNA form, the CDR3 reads TGTGCCAGCAGCTCGACGGAAGCGGGACCGGATACGCAGTATTTT.